This section outlines one TCR beta chain sequence together with its context. This clonotype came up many times. Its antigen has not been determined. The input lacks base qualities; no much larger clone sits a single base away. Trimming at the junction amounts to 4 bases on V and 1 base on J, and the germline ends lie 11 bases apart. From the germline V gene, CDR1 is SGHRS and CDR2 is YFSETQ. From the cysteine through the phenylalanine, the CDR3 covers 14 amino acids. The read is trimmed to its CDR3 DNA, 42 bases read in frame from base 1. The data were produced on an Illumina HiSeq 2500. Quantitative 5'-RACE with molecular barcodes was the method used to prepare the TCR beta libraries. Regarding the original processing steps: A new computational method based on a probabilistic model of VDJ rearrangement was used to identify disease-linked TCR variants. Using fastp trimming at Q25 and MiXCR clonotype assembly, TCRdb reanalyzed the public sequencing data and kept in-frame beta chains. Entries that share a CDR3 protein sequence are merged under the most common genes and DNA. TCRdb's processing, not the authors' own work, is the source of the V and J calls. This sample gives 200,000 or so distinct CDR3 sequences in total; 10% to 15% of them show up just once. The ten top clones hold 11% of the sample.

This record comes from a study of CD8 T cells in ankylosing spondylitis (dated by TCRdb to 2017 to 2019). Regarding the study in general: T cell receptor beta repertoires were profiled in healthy donors and ankylosing spondylitis patients so that disease-linked TCR variants could be found. The full study cohort was made up of about 25 ankylosing spondylitis patients and about a hundred healthy donors. Peripheral blood was sampled, and synovial fluid was additionally collected from ankylosing spondylitis patients.

Paper-wide results and their limitations: Significant enrichment of the disease-linked clones was reported in matched synovial fluid samples from ankylosing spondylitis patients. Blood from ankylosing spondylitis patients appeared to be characterized by a TCR beta motif made up of about 8 highly homologous amino acid variants. The disease-linked clones had a CD8+ phenotype and were found at relatively low frequencies in peripheral blood. Some TCR beta motif variants had previously been reported in synovial fluid and blood of reactive arthritis patients, which suggested common disease-initiation mechanisms.

Sequenced sample: blood, either unsorted or a sorted T cell fraction (not recorded which). The chain links TRBV5-1 with TRBJ1-1; TRBD1 is possibly the D segment (6 matching bases). This clonotype was obtained from a female donor with ankylosing spondylitis or in good health (not recorded which). Here is the DNA: TGCGCCAGCAGCAGCCGACAGGCGAACACTGAAGCTTTCTTT. This encodes CASSSRQANTEAFF.